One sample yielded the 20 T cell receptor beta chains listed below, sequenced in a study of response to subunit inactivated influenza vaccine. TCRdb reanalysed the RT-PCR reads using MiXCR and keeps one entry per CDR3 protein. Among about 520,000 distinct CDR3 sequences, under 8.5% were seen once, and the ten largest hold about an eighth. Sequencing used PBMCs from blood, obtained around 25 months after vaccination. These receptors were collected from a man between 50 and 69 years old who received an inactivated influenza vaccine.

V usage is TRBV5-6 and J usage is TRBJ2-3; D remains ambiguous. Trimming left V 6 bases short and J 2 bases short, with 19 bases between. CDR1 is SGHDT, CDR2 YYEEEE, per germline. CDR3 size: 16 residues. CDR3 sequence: CASTDPSGRLTDTQYF. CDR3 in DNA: TGTGCCAGCACCGACCCGTCGGGCCGGCTCACAGATACGCAGTATTTT.

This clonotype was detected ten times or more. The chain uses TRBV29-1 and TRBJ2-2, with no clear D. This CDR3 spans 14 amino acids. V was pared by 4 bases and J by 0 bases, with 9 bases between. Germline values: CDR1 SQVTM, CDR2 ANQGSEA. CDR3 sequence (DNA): TGCAGCGTTGGAGGCACAGCGAACACCGGGGAGCTGTTTTTT. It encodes CSVGGTANTGELFF.

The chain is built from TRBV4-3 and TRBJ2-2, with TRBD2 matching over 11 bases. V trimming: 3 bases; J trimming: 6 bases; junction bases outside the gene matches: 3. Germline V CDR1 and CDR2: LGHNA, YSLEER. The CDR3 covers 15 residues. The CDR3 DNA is TGCGCCAGCAGCCAGAGACTAGCGGGGTCCGGGGAGCTGTTTTTT. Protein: CASSQRLAGSGELFF.

The CDR3 loop is CASSPGTNRDTQYF. The CDR3 DNA reads TGCGCCAGCAGTCCCGGGACTAATAGAGATACGCAGTATTTT. The gene calls are TRBV5-1 and TRBJ2-3; 7 nucleotides align to TRBD2. Germline CDR1 is SGHRS and CDR2 is YFSETQ. The CDR3 has 14 residues. V was clipped by 5 bases and J by 5 bases; unmatched bases: 8.

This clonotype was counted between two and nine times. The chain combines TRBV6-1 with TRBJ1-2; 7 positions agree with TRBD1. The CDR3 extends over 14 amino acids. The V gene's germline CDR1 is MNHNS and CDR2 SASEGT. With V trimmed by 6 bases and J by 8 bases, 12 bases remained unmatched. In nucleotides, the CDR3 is TGTGCCAGCAGCCCGGACAGGACATCGGGGGGCTACACCTTC. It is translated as CASSPDRTSGGYTF.

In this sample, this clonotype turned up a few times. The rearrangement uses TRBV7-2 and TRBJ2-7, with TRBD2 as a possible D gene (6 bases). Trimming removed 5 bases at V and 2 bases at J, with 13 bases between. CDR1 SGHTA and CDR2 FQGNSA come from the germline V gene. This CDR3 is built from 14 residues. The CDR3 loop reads CASSPSSATYEQYF. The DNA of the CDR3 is TGTGCCAGCAGCCCGTCTAGCGCCACCTACGAGCAGTACTTC.

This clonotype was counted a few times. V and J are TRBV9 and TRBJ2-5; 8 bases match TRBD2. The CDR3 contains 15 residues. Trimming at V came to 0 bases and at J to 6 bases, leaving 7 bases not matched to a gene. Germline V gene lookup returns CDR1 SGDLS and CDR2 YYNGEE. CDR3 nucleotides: TGTGCCAGCAGCGTAGTCAAACTAGCGGTTAAGACCCAGTACTTC. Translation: CASSVVKLAVKTQYF.

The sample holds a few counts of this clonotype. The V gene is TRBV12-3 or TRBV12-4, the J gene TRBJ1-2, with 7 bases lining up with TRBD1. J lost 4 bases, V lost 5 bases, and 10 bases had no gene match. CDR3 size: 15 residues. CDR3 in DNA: TGTGCCAGCAGTCCCTCTGACAGGGAGGGCTATGGCTACACCTTC. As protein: CASSPSDREGYGYTF.

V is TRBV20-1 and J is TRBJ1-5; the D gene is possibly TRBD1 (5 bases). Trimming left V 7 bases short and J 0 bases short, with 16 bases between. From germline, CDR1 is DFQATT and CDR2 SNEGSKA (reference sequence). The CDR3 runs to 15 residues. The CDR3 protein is CSGRGGTNSNQPQHF. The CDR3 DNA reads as TGCAGTGGTCGGGGCGGCACAAATAGCAATCAGCCCCAGCATTTT.

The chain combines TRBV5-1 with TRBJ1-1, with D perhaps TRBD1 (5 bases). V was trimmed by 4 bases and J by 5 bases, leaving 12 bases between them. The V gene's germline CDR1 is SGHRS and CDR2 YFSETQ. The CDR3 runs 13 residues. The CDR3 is CASSPQGWTEAFF. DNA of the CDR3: TGCGCCAGCAGCCCTCAGGGTTGGACTGAAGCTTTCTTT.

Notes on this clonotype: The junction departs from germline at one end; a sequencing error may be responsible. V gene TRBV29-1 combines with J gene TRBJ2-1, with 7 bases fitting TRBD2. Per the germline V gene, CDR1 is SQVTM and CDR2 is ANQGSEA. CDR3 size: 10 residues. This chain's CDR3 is CSVVGGERFF. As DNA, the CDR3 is TGCAGCGTTGTGGGAGGGGAGCGGTTCTTC.

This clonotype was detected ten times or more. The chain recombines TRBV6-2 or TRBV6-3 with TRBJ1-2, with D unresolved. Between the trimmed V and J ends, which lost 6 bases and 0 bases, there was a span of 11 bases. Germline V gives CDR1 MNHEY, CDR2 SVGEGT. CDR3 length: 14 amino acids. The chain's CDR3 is CASRPLGSNYGYTF. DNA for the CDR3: TGTGCCAGCAGGCCTCTTGGATCTAACTATGGCTACACCTTC.

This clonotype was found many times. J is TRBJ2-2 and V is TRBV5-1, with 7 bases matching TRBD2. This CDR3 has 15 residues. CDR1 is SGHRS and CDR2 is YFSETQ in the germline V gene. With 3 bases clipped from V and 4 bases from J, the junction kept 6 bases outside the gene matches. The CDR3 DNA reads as TGCGCCAGCAGCTCAACGGGGGGATCCACCGGGGAGCTGTTTTTT. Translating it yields CASSSTGGSTGELFF.

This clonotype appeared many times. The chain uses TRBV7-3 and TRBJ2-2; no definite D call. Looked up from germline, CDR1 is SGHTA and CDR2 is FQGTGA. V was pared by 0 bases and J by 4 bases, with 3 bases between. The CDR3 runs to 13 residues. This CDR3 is CASSLTFTGELFF. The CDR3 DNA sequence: TGTGCCAGCAGCTTAACCTTCACCGGGGAGCTGTTTTTT.

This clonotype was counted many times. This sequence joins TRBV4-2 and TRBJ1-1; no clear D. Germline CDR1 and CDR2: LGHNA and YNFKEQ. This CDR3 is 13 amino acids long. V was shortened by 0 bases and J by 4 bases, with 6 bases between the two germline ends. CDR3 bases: TGTGCCAGCAGCCAAGACGGCAGCACTGAAGCTTTCTTT. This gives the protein CASSQDGSTEAFF.

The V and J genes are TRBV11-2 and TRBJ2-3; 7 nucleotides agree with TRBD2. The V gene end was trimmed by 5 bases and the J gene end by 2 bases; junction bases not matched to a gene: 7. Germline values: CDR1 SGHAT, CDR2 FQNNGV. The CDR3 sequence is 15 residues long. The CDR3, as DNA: TGTGCCAGCAGCGCCGGGACTACGTACACAGATACGCAGTATTTT. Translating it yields CASSAGTTYTDTQYF.

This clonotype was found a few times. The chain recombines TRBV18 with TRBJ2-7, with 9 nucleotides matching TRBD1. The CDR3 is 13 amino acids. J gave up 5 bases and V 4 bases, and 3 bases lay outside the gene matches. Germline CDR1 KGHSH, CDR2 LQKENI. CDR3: CASSLWTGDEQYF. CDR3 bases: TGTGCCAGCTCACTATGGACAGGGGACGAGCAGTACTTC.

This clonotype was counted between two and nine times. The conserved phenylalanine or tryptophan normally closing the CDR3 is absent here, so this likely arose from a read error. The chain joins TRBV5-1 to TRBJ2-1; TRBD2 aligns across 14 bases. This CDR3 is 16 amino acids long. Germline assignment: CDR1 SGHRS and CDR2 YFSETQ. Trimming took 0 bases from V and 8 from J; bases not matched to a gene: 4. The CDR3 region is CASSLGLAGGADEQFS. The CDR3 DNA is TGCGCCAGCAGCTTGGGACTAGCGGGAGGGGCTGATGAGCAGTTCTCC.

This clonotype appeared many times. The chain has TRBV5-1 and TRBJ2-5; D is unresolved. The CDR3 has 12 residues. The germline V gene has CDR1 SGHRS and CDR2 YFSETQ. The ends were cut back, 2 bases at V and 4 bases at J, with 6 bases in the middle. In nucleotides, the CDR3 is TGCGCCAGCAGCTTACCTACAGAGACCCAGTACTTC. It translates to CASSLPTETQYF.

The CDR3: CASSLRDSSGETQYF. CDR3 DNA: TGTGCCAGCAGCCTCCGGGACAGCTCAGGGGAGACCCAGTACTTC. The gene calls are TRBV7-2 and TRBJ2-5, with 7 bases that match TRBD1. The V segment lost 5 bases and the J segment 5 bases; nucleotides outside the gene matches: 11. The CDR3 is 15 amino acids. Per the germline V gene, CDR1 is SGHTA and CDR2 is FQGNSA.